This note documents a single T cell receptor beta chain sequence. Its antigen remains unknown. This sample is part of a study of post-analysis software for immune sequencing data. General study results and limits: For normalized Chao1 diversity, multiple sclerosis patients scored significantly lower than controls did. When patients were compared with controls, about five TRBV segments were more frequent, TRBV5-6, TRBV5-1 and TRBV20-1 among them.

The authors incorporated unique molecular identifiers into the TCR beta cDNA libraries. The yield from around 1 to 10 million T cells was roughly 500,000 cDNA molecules in total. TCRdb ran MiXCR on the PCR reads and lists one entry per CDR3 protein. The sample contains hundreds of thousands of distinct CDR3 sequences, about 57% of which appear only once. From germline, CDR1 is SGHVS and CDR2 FQNEAQ. The V and J ends lost 4 bases and 3 bases, in that order; junction bases with no gene match: 10. The CDR3 contains 16 residues. Sequencing was carried out using blood. This receptor was identified in a girl under 18 with multiple sclerosis. V and J are TRBV7-8 and TRBJ1-2, with 8 bases fitting TRBD1. Here the CDR3 DNA reads TGTGCCAGCAGCTACGACAGACAGGGGATCTACTATGGCTACACCTTC. Protein product: CASSYDRQGIYYGYTF.